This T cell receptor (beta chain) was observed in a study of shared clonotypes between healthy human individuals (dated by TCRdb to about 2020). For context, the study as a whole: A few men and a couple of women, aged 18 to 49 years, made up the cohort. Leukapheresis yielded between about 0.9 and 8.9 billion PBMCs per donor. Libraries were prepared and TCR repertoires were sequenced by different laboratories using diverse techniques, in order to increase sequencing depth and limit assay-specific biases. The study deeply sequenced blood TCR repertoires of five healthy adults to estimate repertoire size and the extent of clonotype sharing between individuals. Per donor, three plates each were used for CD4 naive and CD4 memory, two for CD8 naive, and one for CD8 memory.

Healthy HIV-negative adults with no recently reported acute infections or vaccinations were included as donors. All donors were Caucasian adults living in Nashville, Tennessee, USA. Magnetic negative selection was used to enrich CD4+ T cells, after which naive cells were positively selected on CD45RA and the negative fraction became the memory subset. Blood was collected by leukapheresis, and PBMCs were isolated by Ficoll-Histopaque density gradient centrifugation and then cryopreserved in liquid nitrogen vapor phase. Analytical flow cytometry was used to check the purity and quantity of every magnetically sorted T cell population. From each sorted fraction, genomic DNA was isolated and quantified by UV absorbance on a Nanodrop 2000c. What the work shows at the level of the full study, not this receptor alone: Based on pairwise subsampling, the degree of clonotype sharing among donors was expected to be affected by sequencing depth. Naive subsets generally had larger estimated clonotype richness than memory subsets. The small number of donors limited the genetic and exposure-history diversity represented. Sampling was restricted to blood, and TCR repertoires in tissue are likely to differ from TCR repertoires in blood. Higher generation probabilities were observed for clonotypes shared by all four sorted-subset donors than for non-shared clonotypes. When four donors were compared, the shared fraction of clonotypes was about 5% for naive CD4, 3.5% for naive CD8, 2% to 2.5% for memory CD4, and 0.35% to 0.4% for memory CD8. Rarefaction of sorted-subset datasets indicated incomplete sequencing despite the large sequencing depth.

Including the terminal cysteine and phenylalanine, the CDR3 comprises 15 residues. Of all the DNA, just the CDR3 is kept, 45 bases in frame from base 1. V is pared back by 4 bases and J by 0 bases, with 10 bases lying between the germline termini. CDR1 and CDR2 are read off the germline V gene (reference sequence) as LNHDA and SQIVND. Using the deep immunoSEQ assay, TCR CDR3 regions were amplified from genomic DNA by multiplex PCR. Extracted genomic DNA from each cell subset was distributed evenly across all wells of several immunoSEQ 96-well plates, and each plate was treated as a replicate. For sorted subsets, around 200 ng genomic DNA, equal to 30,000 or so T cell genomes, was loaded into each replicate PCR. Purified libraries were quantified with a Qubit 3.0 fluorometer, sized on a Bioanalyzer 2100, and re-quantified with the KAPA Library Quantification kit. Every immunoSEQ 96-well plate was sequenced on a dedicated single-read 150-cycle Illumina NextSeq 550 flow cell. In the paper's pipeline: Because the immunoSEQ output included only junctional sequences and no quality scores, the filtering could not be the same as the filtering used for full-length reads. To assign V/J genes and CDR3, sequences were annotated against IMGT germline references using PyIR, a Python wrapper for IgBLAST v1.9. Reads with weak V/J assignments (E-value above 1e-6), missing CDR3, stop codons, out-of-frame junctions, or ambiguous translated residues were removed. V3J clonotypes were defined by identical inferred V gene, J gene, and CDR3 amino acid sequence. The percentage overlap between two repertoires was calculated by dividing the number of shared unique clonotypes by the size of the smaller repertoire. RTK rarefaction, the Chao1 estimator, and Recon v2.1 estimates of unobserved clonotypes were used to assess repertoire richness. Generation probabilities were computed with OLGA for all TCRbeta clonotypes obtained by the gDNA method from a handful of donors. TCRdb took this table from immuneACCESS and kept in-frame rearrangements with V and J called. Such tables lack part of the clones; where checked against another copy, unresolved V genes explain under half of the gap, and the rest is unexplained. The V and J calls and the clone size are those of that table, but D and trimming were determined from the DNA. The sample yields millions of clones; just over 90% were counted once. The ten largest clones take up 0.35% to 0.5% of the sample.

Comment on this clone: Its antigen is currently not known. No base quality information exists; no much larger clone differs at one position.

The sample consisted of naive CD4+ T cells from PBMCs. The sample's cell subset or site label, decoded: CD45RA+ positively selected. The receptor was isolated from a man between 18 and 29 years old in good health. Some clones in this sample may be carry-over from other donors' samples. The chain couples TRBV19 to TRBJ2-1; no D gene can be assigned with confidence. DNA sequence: TGTGCCAGTAGTACCACTGCGAGCTCCTACAATGAGCAGTTCTTC. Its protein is CASSTTASSYNEQFF.